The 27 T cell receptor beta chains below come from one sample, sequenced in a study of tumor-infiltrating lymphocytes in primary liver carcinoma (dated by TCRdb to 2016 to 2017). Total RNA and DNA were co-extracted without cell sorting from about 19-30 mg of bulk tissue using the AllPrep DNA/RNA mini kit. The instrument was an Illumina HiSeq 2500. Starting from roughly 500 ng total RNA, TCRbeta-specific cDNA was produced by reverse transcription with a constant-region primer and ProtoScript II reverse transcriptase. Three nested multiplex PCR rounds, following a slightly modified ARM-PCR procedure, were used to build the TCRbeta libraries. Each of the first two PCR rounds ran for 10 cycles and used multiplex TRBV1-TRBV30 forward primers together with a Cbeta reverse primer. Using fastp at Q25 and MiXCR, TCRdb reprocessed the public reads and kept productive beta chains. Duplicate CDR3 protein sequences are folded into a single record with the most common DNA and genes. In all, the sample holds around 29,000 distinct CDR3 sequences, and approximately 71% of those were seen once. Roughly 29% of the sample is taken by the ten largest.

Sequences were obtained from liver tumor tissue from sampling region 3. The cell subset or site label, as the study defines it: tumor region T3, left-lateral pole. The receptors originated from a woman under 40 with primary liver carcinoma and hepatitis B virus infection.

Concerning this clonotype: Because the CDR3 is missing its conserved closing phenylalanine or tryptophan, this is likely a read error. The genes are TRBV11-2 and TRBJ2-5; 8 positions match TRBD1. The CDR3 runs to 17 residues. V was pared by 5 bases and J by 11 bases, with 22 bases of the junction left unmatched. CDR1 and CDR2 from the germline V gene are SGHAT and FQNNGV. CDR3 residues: CASSPPGQGVGKGTQYL. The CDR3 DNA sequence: TGTGCCAGCAGCCCCCCTGGACAGGGAGTTGGGAAAGGGACGCAGTACCTC.

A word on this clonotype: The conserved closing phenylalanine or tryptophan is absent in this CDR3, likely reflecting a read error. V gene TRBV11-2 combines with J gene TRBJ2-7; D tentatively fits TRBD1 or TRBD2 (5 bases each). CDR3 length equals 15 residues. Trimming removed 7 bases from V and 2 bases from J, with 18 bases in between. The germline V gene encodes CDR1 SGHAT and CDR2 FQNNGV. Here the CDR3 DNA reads TGTGCCAGCATCTTTCCTGGGACGGGTACCTACGAGCAGTACTCC. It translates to CASIFPGTGTYEQYS.

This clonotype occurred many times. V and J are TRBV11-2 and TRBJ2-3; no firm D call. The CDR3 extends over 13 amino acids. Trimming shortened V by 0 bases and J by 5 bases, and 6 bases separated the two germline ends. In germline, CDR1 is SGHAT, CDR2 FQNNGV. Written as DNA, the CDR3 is TGTGCCAGCAGCTTAGATCGTGAAGATACGCAGTATTTT. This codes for CASSLDREDTQYF.

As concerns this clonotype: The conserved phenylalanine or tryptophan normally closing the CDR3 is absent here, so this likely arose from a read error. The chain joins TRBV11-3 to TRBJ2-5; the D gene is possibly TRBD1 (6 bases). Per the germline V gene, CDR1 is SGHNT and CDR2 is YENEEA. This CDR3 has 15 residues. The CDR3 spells CASSQWDNYQEAQYL. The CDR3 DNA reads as TGTGCTAGCAGTCAGTGGGACAACTATCAAGAGGCCCAGTACTTA.

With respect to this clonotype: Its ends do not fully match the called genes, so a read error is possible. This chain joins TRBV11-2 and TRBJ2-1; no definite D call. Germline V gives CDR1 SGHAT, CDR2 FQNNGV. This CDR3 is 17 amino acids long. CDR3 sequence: CVSSLNTAPLSYNEQFF. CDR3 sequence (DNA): TGTGTCAGCAGCTTGAATACCGCACCACTCTCCTACAATGAGCAGTTCTTC.

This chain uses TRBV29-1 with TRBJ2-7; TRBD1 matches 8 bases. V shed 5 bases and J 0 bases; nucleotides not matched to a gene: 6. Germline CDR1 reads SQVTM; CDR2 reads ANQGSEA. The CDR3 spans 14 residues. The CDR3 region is CSVTGTGSSYEQYF. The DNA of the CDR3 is TGCAGCGTTACCGGGACAGGTAGCTCCTACGAGCAGTACTTC.

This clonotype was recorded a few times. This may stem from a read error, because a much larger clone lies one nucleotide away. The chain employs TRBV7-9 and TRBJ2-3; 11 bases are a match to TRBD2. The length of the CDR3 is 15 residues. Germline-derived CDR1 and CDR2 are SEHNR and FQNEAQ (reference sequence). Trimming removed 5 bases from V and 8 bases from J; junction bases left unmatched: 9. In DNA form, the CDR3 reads TGTGCCAGCAGCAAACTAGCGGGAGTACGTGGTACGCAGTATTTT. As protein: CASSKLAGVRGTQYF.

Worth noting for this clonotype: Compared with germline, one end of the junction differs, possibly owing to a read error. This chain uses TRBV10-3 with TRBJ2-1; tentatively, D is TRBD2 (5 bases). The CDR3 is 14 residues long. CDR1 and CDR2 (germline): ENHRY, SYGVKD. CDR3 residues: CTINPTATRDEQFF. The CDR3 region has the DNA TGTACCATCAATCCCACGGCGACCCGGGATGAGCAGTTTTTC.

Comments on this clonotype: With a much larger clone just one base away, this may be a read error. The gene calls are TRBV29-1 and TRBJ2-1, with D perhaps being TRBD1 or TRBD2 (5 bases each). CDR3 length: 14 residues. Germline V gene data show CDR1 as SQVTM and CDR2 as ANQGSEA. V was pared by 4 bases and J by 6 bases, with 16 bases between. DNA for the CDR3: TGCAGCGTTGCCGGTGGGAGAGGGACCAATGAGCAGTTCTTC. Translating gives CSVAGGRGTNEQFF.

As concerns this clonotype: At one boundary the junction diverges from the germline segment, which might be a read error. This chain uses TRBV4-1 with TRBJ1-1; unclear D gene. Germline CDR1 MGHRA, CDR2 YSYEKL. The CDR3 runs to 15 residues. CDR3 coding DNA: TGCGCAAGCAGCCAAAGTCTGTGGGAAACTGGTGAAGCTTTCTTT. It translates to CASSQSLWETGEAFF.

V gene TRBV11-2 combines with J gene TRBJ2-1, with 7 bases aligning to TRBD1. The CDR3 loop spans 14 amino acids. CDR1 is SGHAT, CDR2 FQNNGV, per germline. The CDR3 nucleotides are TGTGTCGGCAGCCACCGAGGGACAGCAAATGAGCAGTTCTTC. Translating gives CVGSHRGTANEQFF.

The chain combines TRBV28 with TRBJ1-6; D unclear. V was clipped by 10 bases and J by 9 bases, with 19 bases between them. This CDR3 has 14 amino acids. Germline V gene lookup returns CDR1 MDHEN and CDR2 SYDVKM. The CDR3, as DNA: TGTGCCAATATTGGACTATCCGGAGCTTCACCCCTCCACTTT. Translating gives CANIGLSGASPLHF.

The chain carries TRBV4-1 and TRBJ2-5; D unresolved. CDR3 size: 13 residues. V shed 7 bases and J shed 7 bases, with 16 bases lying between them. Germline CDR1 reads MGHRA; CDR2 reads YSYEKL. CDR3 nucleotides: TGCGCCAGCACTAATCCTAGGGAAACGACCCAGTACTTC. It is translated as CASTNPRETTQYF.

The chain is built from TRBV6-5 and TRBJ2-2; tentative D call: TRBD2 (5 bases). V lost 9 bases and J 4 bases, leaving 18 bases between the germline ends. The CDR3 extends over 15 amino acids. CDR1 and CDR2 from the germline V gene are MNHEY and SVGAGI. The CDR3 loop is CASSPWTGFTGELFF. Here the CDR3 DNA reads TGTGCCAGTAGTCCATGGACGGGGTTCACCGGGGAGCTGTTTTTT.

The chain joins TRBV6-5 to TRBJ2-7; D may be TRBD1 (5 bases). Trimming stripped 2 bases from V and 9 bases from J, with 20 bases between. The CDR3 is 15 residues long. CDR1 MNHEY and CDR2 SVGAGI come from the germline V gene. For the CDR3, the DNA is TGTGCCAGCAGTTACAAAGACAGCAGCCCCTACATGCAGTACTTC. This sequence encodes CASSYKDSSPYMQYF.

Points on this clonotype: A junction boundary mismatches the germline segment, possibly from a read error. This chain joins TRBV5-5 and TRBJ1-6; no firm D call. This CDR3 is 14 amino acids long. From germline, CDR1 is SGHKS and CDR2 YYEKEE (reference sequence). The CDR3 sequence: CASNLDVNNTPLHF. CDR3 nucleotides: TGTGCCAGCAACTTGGACGTCAATAATACACCCCTCCACTTT.

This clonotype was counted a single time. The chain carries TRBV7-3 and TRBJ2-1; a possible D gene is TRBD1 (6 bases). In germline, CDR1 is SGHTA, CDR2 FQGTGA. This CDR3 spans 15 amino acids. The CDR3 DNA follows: TGTGTCGGCAGCTTAACGGGACACCCCTACAATGAGCAGTTCTTC. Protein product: CVGSLTGHPYNEQFF.

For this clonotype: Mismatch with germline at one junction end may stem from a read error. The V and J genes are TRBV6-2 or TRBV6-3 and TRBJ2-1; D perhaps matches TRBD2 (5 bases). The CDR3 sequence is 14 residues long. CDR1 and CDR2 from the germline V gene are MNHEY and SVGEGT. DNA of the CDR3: TGTGCCAGCGGTTACTCGGACTCCAACAATGAGCAGTTCTTC. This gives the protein CASGYSDSNNEQFF.

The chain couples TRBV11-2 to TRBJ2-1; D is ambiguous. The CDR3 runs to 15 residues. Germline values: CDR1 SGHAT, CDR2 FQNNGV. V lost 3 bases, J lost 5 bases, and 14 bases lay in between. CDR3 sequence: CASSLLGLCDNEQFF. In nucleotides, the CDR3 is TGTGCCAGCAGCTTGCTGGGATTATGTGACAATGAGCAGTTCTTC. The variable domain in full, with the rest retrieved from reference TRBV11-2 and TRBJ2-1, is EAGVAQSPRYKIIEKRQSVAFWCNPISGHATLYWYQQILGQGPKLLIQFQNNGVVDDSQLPKDRFSAERLKGVDSTLKIQPAKLEDSAVYLCASSLLGLCDNEQFFGPGTRLTVL.

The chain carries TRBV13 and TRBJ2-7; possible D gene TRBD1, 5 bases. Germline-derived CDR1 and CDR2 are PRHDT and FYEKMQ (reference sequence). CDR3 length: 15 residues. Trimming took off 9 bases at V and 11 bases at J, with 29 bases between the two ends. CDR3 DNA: TGTGCCAGTGCTGGATTCGGACACAGCTCCTACAAGGAGTACTTC. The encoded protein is CASAGFGHSSYKEYF.

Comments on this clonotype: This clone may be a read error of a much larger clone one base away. The DNA of the CDR3 is TGCAGCGTTGAGTGGCAGGGGGCCGGCGGGCAGTACTTC. It encodes CSVEWQGAGGQYF. V gene TRBV29-1 combines with J gene TRBJ2-7; TRBD1 matches 8 bases. The germline V gene encodes CDR1 SQVTM and CDR2 ANQGSEA. The CDR3 consists of 13 residues. J lost 9 bases, V lost 3 bases, and 10 bases had no gene match.

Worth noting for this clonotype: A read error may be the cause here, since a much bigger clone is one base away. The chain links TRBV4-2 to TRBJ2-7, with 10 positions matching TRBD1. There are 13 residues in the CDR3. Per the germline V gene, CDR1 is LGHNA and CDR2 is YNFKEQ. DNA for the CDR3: TGTACCAGCAGCCGGGACAGGGGTTACGAGCAGTACTTC. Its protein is CTSSRDRGYEQYF.

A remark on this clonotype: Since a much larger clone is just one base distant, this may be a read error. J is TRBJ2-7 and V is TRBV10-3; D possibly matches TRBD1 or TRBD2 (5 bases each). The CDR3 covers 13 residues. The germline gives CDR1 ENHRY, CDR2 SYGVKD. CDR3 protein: CVTWGPELYEQYF. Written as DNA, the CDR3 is TGTGTCACCTGGGGACCGGAGCTCTACGAGCAGTACTTC.

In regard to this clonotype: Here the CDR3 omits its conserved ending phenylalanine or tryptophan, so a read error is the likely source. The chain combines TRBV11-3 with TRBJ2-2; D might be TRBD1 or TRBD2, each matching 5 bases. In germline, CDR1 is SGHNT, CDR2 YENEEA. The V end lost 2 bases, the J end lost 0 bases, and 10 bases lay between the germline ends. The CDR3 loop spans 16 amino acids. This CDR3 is CASSLMGDTNTGELFL. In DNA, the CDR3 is TGTGCCAGCAGCTTAATGGGGGATACGAACACCGGGGAGCTGTTTCTT.

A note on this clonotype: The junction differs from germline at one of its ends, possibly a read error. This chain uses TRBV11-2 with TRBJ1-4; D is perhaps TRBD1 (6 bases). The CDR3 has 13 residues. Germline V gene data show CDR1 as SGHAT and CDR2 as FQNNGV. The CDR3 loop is CASSPWRGGKLFF. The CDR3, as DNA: TGTGCTAGCAGCCCCTGGAGGGGGGGAAAACTGTTTTTT.

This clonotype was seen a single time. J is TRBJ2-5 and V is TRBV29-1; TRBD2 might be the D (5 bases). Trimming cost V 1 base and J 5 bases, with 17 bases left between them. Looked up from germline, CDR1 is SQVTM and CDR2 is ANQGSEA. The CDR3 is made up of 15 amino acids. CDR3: CSVEAGREVRETQYF. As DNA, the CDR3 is TGCAGCGTTGAAGCGGGAAGGGAAGTGAGGGAGACCCAGTACTTC.

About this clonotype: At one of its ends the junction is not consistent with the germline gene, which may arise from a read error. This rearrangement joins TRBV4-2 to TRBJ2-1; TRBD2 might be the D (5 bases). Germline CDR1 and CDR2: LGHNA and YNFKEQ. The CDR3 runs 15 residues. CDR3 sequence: CASSQETLRANKQFF. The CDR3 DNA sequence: TGTGCCAGCAGCCAAGAGACGCTGAGGGCCAATAAGCAGTTCTTC.